Listed here is a single T cell receptor (beta chain). What it binds is not known. This specimen belongs to a study of cytomegalovirus exposure and HLA in healthy donors. Study-level background: Early on, a data release was issued that held 85 million to 95 million unique TCRs from HLA-typed donors. General study findings and limits: Common viral pathogens (according to a later analysis) appeared linked to several of the most significant clusters. The number of N-insertions in an Asian-associated ancestry cluster was reportedly below the roughly 700-donor mean in a later analysis.

Germline V gene lookup returns CDR1 LGHNA and CDR2 YSLEER. There are 16 residues in the CDR3. The V gene lost 0 bases and the J gene lost 5 bases, with 13 bases spanning the gap. PCR employed 60 Vbeta and 13 Jbeta primers. Produced via immunoSEQ multiplex PCR; TCRdb's table is partial and in-frame only. The sample includes approximately 210,000 clones, over 75% of them seen just once. The chain uses TRBV4-3 and TRBJ1-4, with D uncertain. The sequenced sample was PBMCs. This receptor was taken from a woman in her fifties or sixties in good health and CMV-seropositive. CDR3 bases: TGCGCCAGCAGCCAAGATTATAGGACGGGAAATGAAAAACTGTTTTTT. Its protein product is CASSQDYRTGNEKLFF.